This T cell receptor beta chain is drawn from a study of neurological immune-mediated disorders. Findings of the study overall: When the repertoires were sorted by phylogenetic grouping, those of 18 of 34 multiple sclerosis patients ended up in one related-CDR3 cluster, a possible signature.

CDR3 size: 13 residues. In germline, CDR1 is DFQATT, CDR2 SNEGSKA (reference sequence). The unsorted libraries were generated from a total of 2 million PBMCs, which had been stored in RNAlater at -80 C. Ten or more counts support this clonotype. Its target is unknown. Synthesis of cDNA used 5'RACE (with 10-nucleotide random UMIs). TCRdb re-called the 5' RACE reads with MiXCR, one entry per CDR3 protein. The sample lists some 66,000 distinct CDR3 sequences, 4.5% to 5.5% occurring once. The sequenced sample was PBMCs. This clonotype originated in a man aged 25-45 years with multiple sclerosis. The chain combines TRBV20-1 with TRBJ2-2, with a possible D match to TRBD2 (6 bases). The CDR3 coding sequence is TGCAGAGGGAGGCGGGCAGACACCGGGGAGCTGTTTTTT. This codes for CRGRRADTGELFF.